Below are 12 T cell receptor beta chains sequenced from a single sample in a study of blood T cell repertoires in COVID-19. The repertoire was sequenced with immunoSEQ multiplex PCR; TCRdb's copy has only in-frame clones and lacks some. The sample shows about 73,000 clones, around 81% of them seen only once. The specimen sequenced was peripheral blood. The source is a human donor in a cohort sampled during active COVID-19.

The chain employs TRBV7-9 and TRBJ1-2, with D unclear. Trimming took 1 base from V and 5 from J, leaving 5 bases between them. Germline CDR1 is SEHNR and CDR2 is FQNEAQ (reference sequence). CDR3 length: 12 residues. CDR3 sequence: CASSLDRYGYTF. CDR3 in DNA: TGTGCCAGCAGCTTAGATCGGTATGGCTACACCTTC.

This chain joins TRBV5-6 and TRBJ2-3; no definite D call. The germline V and J ends were trimmed by 4 bases and 6 bases, with 9 bases remaining between them. Per the germline V gene, CDR1 is SGHDT and CDR2 is YYEEEE. This CDR3 contains 12 residues. This CDR3 reads CASSEISDTQYF. CDR3 nucleotide sequence: TGTGCCAGCAGCGAGATTTCCGATACGCAGTATTTT.

The J gene is TRBJ2-4, the V gene TRBV2; TRBD2 might be the D (5 bases). CDR3 length: 12 residues. Between the trimmed V and J ends, which lost 2 bases and 12 bases, there was a span of 11 bases. Per the germline V gene, CDR1 is SNHLY and CDR2 is FYNNEI. The DNA of the CDR3 is TGTGCCAGCAGTGAACGAGGGAAGACTCAGTACTTC. This encodes CASSERGKTQYF.

This chain uses TRBV6-9 with TRBJ2-4; TRBD2 aligns across 11 bases. The V and J ends lost 6 bases and 3 bases, in that order; junction bases with no gene match: 7. CDR3 length: 16 amino acids. Looked up from germline, CDR1 is MNHGY and CDR2 is SVAAGI. The CDR3 region has the DNA TGTGCCAGCAGGGATACTAGCGGGGGAGTCAAAAACATTCAGTACTTC. Residues: CASRDTSGGVKNIQYF.

The chain recombines TRBV7-2 with TRBJ2-1; weak D call: TRBD2 (5 bases). Trimming removed 5 bases at V and 10 bases at J, with 18 bases between. This CDR3 is 14 amino acids long. The V gene's germline CDR1 is SGHTA and CDR2 FQGNSA. The DNA for the CDR3 is TGTGCCAGCAGCGGCGCCGTGGGAGCGTCCGAGCAGTTCTTC. It specifies CASSGAVGASEQFF. Complete variable domain (other parts from reference TRBV7-2 and TRBJ2-1): GAGVSQSPSNKVTEKGKDVELRCDPISGHTALYWYRQSLGQGLEFLIYFQGNSAPDKSGLPSDRFSAERTGGSVSTLTIQRTQQEDSAVYLCASSGAVGASEQFFGPGTRLTVL.

The V gene is TRBV10-3, the J gene TRBJ1-2; D is possibly TRBD1 (5 bases). Looked up from germline, CDR1 is ENHRY and CDR2 is SYGVKD. The CDR3 sequence is 15 residues long. With 0 bases removed from V and 5 bases from J, the gap between germline ends came to 13 bases. The CDR3 DNA reads as TGTGCCATCAGTGAGTCTGACGGGGGAAGTTATGGCTACACCTTC. Translating it yields CAISESDGGSYGYTF.

The CDR3, as DNA: TGTGCCAGCAGAGACCCGGGGGGCGGCGGCACAGATACGCAGTATTTT. Amino acids: CASRDPGGGGTDTQYF. The chain carries TRBV2 and TRBJ2-3, with a possible D match to TRBD2 (7 bases). Trimming removed 6 bases at V and 1 base at J, with 17 bases between. CDR3 length equals 16 residues. Germline CDR1 and CDR2: SNHLY and FYNNEI. The variable domain in full, with the rest retrieved from reference TRBV2 and TRBJ2-3, is EPEVTQTPSHQVTQMGQEVILRCVPISNHLYFYWYRQILGQKVEFLVSFYNNEISEKSEIFDDQFSVERPDGSNFTLKIRSTKLEDSAMYFCASRDPGGGGTDTQYFGPGTRLTVL.

The chain combines TRBV5-6 with TRBJ2-6; D is perhaps TRBD1 (6 bases). The CDR3 covers 16 residues. CDR1 and CDR2 (germline): SGHDT, YYEEEE. The V gene lost 0 bases and the J gene lost 0 bases, with 7 bases spanning the gap. Written as DNA, the CDR3 is TGTGCCAGCAGCTTGGGAGGGGGCTCTGGGGCCAACGTCCTGACTTTC. Translating gives CASSLGGGSGANVLTF.

This clone is a singleton in its sample. The rearrangement links TRBV5-1 to TRBJ1-1; D is undetermined. The V gene's germline CDR1 is SGHRS and CDR2 YFSETQ. V was clipped by 4 bases and J by 1 base, with 8 bases between them. This CDR3 is built from 13 residues. The CDR3 loop reads CASSRRENTEAFF. CDR3 nucleotide sequence: TGCGCCAGCAGCCGGAGGGAGAACACTGAAGCTTTCTTT.

This clone was detected only a few times. The J gene is TRBJ1-6, the V gene TRBV3-1 (or the pseudogene TRBV3-2); TRBD1 matches at 10 bases. Germline lookup yields CDR1 LGHDT and CDR2 YNNKEL (reference sequence). V was pared by 8 bases and J by 1 base, with 2 bases of the junction left unmatched. This CDR3 has 15 amino acids. CDR3: CASRDRGSYNSPLHF. The CDR3 nucleotides read TGTGCCAGCCGGGACAGGGGTTCCTATAATTCACCCCTCCACTTT.

This chain uses TRBV6-5 with TRBJ2-7, with TRBD1 identical over 7 bases. The V and J ends lost 7 bases and 0 bases, in that order; junction bases with no gene match: 9. The CDR3 runs 15 residues. CDR1 is MNHEY and CDR2 is SVGAGI in the germline V gene. The CDR3 loop reads CASTSYRGSSYEQYF. In nucleotides, the CDR3 is TGTGCCAGCACCTCTTACAGGGGCAGCTCCTACGAGCAGTACTTC.

The chain links TRBV5-1 to TRBJ1-4; 9 positions match TRBD1. J was trimmed by 3 bases and V by 4 bases; bases with no gene match: 10. Germline V gene lookup returns CDR1 SGHRS and CDR2 YFSETQ. The CDR3 extends over 17 amino acids. CDR3 sequence (DNA): TGCGCCAGCAGCGGCGGGACAGGGATCATAGCTAATGAAAAACTGTTTTTT. Protein product: CASSGGTGIIANEKLFF.